This T cell receptor beta chain was captured in a study of OX40 agonist ivuxolimab in advanced cancers. Study context: Every 2 weeks, patients got intravenous ivuxolimab at one of six dose levels (0.01-10 mg/kg).

The table came from immunoSEQ multiplex PCR; TCRdb's copy has only in-frame clones and leaves some out. The data show fewer than 85,000 clones, more than 85% seen once. This CDR3 region has 13 residues. V gave up 5 bases and J gave up 6 bases, with 10 bases separating them. From germline, CDR1 is SGHTA and CDR2 FQGTGA. The V gene is TRBV7-3, the J gene TRBJ2-2, with D possibly TRBD2 on 6 matching bases. This clonotype was sampled from an adult with an advanced solid tumor such as melanoma, head and neck, liver or kidney cancer. The material sequenced was CD4+ or CD8+ T cells sorted from blood, taken in a trial of the OX40 agonist ivuxolimab. The CDR3 DNA reads as TGTGCCAGCAGCCCGGCGGGGTCCGGGGAGCTGTTTTTT. It codes for CASSPAGSGELFF.